This entry lists 8 T cell receptor beta chains sequenced from one sample in a study of T cell repertoires in cytomegalovirus infection. TCRdb ran MiXCR on the reads and lists one entry per CDR3 protein. The sample has 600,000 to 800,000 distinct CDR3 sequences; roughly 24% are singletons. The specimen sequenced was CD8+ T cells from PBMCs. The receptors come from a human donor in good health (CMV status not recorded). Some clones in this sample may be carry-over from other donors' samples.

This clonotype was detected many times. The V call is TRBV14, the J call TRBJ1-1; D remains unclear. Germline CDR1 and CDR2: SGHDN and FVKESK. CDR3 length equals 12 residues. V lost 2 bases to trimming and J lost 4 bases, with 5 bases between them. CDR3 sequence (DNA): TGTGCCAGCAGCCAAACGATCACTGAAGCTTTCTTT. Translation: CASSQTITEAFF.

At least ten counts were recorded for this clonotype. The genes are TRBV7-3 and TRBJ1-2, with D possibly matching TRBD1 (5 bases). The CDR3 totals 14 residues. From germline, CDR1 is SGHTA and CDR2 FQGTGA. Trimming took off 2 bases at V and 6 bases at J, with 13 bases between the two ends. CDR3 loop: CASSLYPGSHGYTF. DNA for the CDR3: TGTGCCAGCAGCTTATATCCAGGGAGCCATGGCTACACCTTC.

Written as DNA, the CDR3 is TGTGCCAGCGGAATCGCCGGAAATGGCTACACCTTC. This encodes CASGIAGNGYTF. The chain joins TRBV12-3 or TRBV12-4 to TRBJ1-2, with D uncertain. The CDR3 runs to 12 residues. Trimming took off 8 bases at V and 6 bases at J, with 13 bases between the two ends.

V usage is TRBV25-1 and J usage is TRBJ2-2; 8 positions match TRBD1. Germline V gives CDR1 MGHDK, CDR2 SYGVNS. V lost 6 bases to trimming and J lost 7 bases; unmatched junction nucleotides: 4. CDR3 length equals 13 residues. The chain's CDR3 is CASRDRDGGELFF. CDR3 in DNA: TGTGCCAGCAGGGACAGGGATGGCGGGGAGCTGTTTTTT.

This clonotype was observed many times. The chain combines TRBV7-9 with TRBJ2-3; 7 bases align to TRBD2. The V gene end was trimmed by 2 bases and the J gene end by 0 bases; junction bases not matched to a gene: 5. CDR3 length equals 16 residues. Germline CDR1 reads SEHNR; CDR2 reads FQNEAQ (reference sequence). CDR3 in amino acids: CASSLTAGMSTDTQYF. CDR3 in DNA: TGTGCCAGCAGCTTAACAGCGGGGATGAGCACAGATACGCAGTATTTT.

This rearrangement joins TRBV6-1 to TRBJ2-5; D may be TRBD1 (5 bases). From germline, CDR1 is MNHNS and CDR2 SASEGT. V was clipped by 4 bases and J by 6 bases, with 15 bases between them. The CDR3 is made up of 14 amino acids. The CDR3 sequence: CASSARDGEKTQYF. In DNA, the CDR3 is TGTGCCAGCAGTGCCAGGGATGGCGAAAAGACCCAGTACTTC.

This clonotype was picked up a small number of times. The V and J genes are TRBV25-1 and TRBJ2-2, with D unclear. Germline loops: CDR1 MGHDK, CDR2 SYGVNS. Trimming left V 4 bases short and J 6 bases short, with 6 bases between. The CDR3 covers 12 residues. DNA of the CDR3: TGTGCCAGCAGTGTCTCGTCCGGGGAGCTGTTTTTT. Its protein is CASSVSSGELFF. Drawing the rest from reference TRBV25-1 and TRBJ2-2, the complete variable domain is EADIYQTPRYLVIGTGKKITLECSQTMGHDKMYWYQQDPGMELHLIHYSYGVNSTEKGDLSSESTVSRIRTEHFPLTLESARPSHTSQYLCASSVSSGELFFGEGSRLTVL.

This clonotype has more than one count but fewer than ten. The chain recombines TRBV23-1 with TRBJ1-6, with 10 bases aligning to TRBD1. TRBV23-1 is flagged as an ORF with uncertain function. J gave up 9 bases and V 8 bases, and 7 bases lay outside the gene matches. CDR3 length equals 14 residues. This CDR3 reads CASPADRGISPLHF. The CDR3 region has the DNA TGCGCCAGCCCTGCGGACAGGGGGATTTCACCCCTCCACTTT.